This record looks at one T cell receptor (beta chain) sequence and its context. Antigen: not known. TCRdb independently ran MiXCR on the RT-PCR reads; one entry per CDR3 protein. The sample lists under 850,000 distinct CDR3 sequences; approximately 18% were seen once. The sample is drawn from a study of response to subunit inactivated influenza vaccine. Study results and caveats: Authors suggested seasonal influenza vaccinations each recruit few new T cells.

This CDR3 has 15 amino acids. The germline gives CDR1 MDHEN, CDR2 SYDVKM. Trimming pared 2 bases from V and 2 bases from J, leaving 10 bases between. The J gene is TRBJ1-5, the V gene TRBV28, with unresolved D. The source of this sequence is a man aged 45-65 years who received an inactivated influenza vaccine. Sequenced material: PBMCs from blood, taken 4 to 6 days after vaccination. CDR3 sequence: CASSLSVEGNQPQHF. The CDR3, as DNA: TGTGCCAGCAGTTTAAGCGTCGAGGGCAATCAGCCCCAGCATTTT.